This paragraph reports one TCR beta chain. Its antigen is undetermined. The PCR contained 60 Vbeta and 13 Jbeta primers. This table comes from immunoSEQ multiplex PCR, and its TCRdb copy is limited to in-frame clones, with some not included. The profile covers approximately 220,000 clones, with roughly four fifths appearing a single time and more than 1.3% taken by the ten largest. This record comes from a study of cytomegalovirus exposure and HLA in healthy donors. Overall study context: Membership in the Caucasian-associated ancestry cluster was found for about 80% of about 430 genotyped donors.

Germline V gene lookup returns CDR1 SGDLS and CDR2 YYNGEE. Trimming took 3 bases from V and 1 from J; bases not matched to a gene: 5. The CDR3 totals 16 residues. Study-wide points: In a later analysis, HLA-associated beta chains showed higher expansion and lower generation probabilities than comparable chains. Across donors, sequencing depth was assumed by presence/absence analyses to be roughly uniform. There were several of the most significant clusters that appeared linked to common viral pathogens in a later analysis.

The rearrangement links TRBV9 to TRBJ2-5; 11 bases are shared with TRBD2. This clonotype was sampled from a girl aged 5-17 years in good health and CMV-seronegative. The sample comprised PBMCs. DNA of the CDR3: TGTGCCAGCAGCGCGTATAGCGGGGGGGCCCAAGAGACCCAGTACTTC. It specifies CASSAYSGGAQETQYF.